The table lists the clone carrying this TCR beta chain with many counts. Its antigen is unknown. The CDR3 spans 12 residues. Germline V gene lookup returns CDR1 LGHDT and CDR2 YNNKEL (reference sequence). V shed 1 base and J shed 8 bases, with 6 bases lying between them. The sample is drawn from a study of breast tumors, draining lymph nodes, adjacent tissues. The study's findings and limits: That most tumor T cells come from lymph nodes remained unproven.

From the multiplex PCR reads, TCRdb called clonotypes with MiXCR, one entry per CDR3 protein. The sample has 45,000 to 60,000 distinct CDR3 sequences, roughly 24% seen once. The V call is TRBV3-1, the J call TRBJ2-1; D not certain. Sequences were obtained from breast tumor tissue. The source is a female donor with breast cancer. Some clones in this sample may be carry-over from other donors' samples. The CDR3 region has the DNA TGTGCCAGCAGCCAAGCTGTCTATGAGCAGTTCTTC. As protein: CASSQAVYEQFF.